This note documents a single T cell receptor (beta chain) sequence. Its antigen specificity is not known. The sample holds no much larger clone one base away, and base qualities are not on file. For each subset, genomic DNA was extracted from roughly 10,000 to 100,000 sorted cells using the DNeasy Blood and Tissue Kit. The TCRbeta V-J or V-D-J regions were sequenced and mapped through the immunoSEQ service, and coverage above 10x per sample was achieved. The authors' pipeline ran thus. Only productive rearrangements exported from the immunoSEQ Analyzer platform were analyzed, with clonality assessed on the 500 most abundant clones. To quantify how much repertoires overlapped between populations, both the Morisita-Horn similarity index and the Jaccard index were used. Morisita-Horn similarity between CD8 T-cell subset TCR repertoires was measured in roughly six cancer patients. TCRdb mirrors the immuneACCESS table, restricted to in-frame sequences. Some clones are absent from its copies; in checked studies, under half trace to an unresolved V gene, and the reason for the others is unknown. The V and J calls and clone size are taken from that table; D and trimming were inferred from the DNA. This sample has roughly 3,000 clones in its table, and roughly 85% of those were observed once. About 22% of the sample lies in the top ten.

The record originates from a study of CD39 and CD103 CD8 tumor-infiltrating T cells (dated by TCRdb to 2016 to 2018). Broadly, across the study: Repertoire comparisons were shown for an HPV-positive HNSCC, an HPV-negative HNSCC, an ovarian cancer and a melanoma patient. Repertoires of CD8 TIL subsets defined by CD103 and CD39 were compared with peripheral memory CD8 T cells by TCRbeta CDR3 deep sequencing.

Including the terminal cysteine and phenylalanine, the CDR3 comprises 12 residues. The entry retains the CDR3 DNA only, 36 bases that are in frame from base 1. V gives up 5 bases and J gives up 7 bases, and the segment between their germline ends measures 11 bases. In the germline V gene, CDR1 corresponds to SGHVS and CDR2 to FQNEAQ. Patients were not receiving therapy at sample collection, though earlier treatments ranged from chemotherapy, radiotherapy, surgery and immunotherapy to none. After thawing, cells were enriched for T lymphocytes using a negative-selection kit, with EpCAM beads added for tumor-infiltrating lymphocytes. For the CD8 TIL subsets, CD3+CD4-CD8+CD45RA- cells were FACS-sorted and divided into DN, SP and DP based on their expression of CD39 and CD103. Tumor specimens were minced and digested with hyaluronidase, collagenase and DNase for 1 h, filtered, Ficoll-enriched and cryopreserved. Populations were sorted to 98% to 99% purity on a FACSAria II, and cell pellets were frozen for TCR sequencing without culture.

Summary of the overall study and its limitations: DP TIL clonotypes were rarely found in blood or uninvolved lymph node, whereas DN TIL clonotypes largely overlapped peripheral memory CD8 repertoires. Compared with DN and SP CD8 TILs and with blood memory CD8 T cells, DP CD8 TILs appeared more oligoclonal, with the top 30 clonotypes covering roughly 50-90%.

The specimen sequenced was CD39- CD103- CD8+ T cells sorted from the tumor. This specimen's cell subset or site label, interpreted: CD103-CD39- double-negative CD45RA- CD8 T cells. The receptor's source is a human donor with head and neck squamous cell carcinoma. The V and J segments used are TRBV7-8 and TRBJ1-1; the D gene is not confidently resolved. The nucleotide sequence is TGTGCCAGCAGCCCCACCCCGGTTGAAGCTTTCTTT. This translates into CASSPTPVEAFF.